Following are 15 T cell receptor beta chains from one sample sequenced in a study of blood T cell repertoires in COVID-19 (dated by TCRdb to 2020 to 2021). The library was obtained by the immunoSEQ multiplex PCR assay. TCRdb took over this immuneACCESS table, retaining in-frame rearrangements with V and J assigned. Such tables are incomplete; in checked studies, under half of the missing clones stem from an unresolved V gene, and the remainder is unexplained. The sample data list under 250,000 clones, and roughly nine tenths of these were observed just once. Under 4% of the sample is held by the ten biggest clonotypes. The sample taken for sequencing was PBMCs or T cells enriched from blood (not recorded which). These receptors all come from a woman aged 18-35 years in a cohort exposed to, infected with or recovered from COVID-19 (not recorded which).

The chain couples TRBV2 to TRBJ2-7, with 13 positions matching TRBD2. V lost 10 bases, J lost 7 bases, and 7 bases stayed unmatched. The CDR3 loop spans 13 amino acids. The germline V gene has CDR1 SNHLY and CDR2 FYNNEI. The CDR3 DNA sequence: TGTGCCACCTCGGGGACTAGCGGGACGGAGCAGTACTTC. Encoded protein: CATSGTSGTEQYF.

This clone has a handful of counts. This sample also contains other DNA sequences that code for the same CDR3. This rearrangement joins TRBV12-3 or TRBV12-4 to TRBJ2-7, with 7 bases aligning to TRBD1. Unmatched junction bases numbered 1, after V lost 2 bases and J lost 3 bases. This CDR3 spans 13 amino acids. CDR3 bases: TGTGCCAGCAGTTTATCAGGGGGCTACGAGCAGTACTTC. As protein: CASSLSGGYEQYF.

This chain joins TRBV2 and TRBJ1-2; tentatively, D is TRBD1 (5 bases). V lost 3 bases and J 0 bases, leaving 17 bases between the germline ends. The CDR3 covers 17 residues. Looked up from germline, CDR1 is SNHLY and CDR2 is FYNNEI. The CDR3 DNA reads TGTGCCAGCAGTGAGTTTGGTCCTGGACAACCTAACTATGGCTACACCTTC. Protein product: CASSEFGPGQPNYGYTF.

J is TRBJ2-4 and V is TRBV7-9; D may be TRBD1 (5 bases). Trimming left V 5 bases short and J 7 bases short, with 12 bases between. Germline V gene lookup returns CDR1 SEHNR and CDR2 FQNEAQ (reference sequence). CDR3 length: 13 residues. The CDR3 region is CASSPAQGNIQYF. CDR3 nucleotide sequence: TGTGCCAGCAGCCCGGCGCAGGGCAACATTCAGTACTTC. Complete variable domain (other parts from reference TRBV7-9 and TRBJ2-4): DTGVSQNPRHKITKRGQNVTFRCDPISEHNRLYWYRQTLGQGPEFLTYFQNEAQLEKSRLLSDRFSAERPKGSFSTLEIQRTEQGDSAMYLCASSPAQGNIQYFGAGTRLSVL.

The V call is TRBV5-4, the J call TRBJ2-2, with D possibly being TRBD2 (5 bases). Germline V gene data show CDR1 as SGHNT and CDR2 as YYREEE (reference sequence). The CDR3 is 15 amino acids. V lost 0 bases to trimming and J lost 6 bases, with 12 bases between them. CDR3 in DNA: TGTGCCAGCAGCTTGGGACGGGGAAGCGCCGGGGAGCTGTTTTTT. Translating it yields CASSLGRGSAGELFF.

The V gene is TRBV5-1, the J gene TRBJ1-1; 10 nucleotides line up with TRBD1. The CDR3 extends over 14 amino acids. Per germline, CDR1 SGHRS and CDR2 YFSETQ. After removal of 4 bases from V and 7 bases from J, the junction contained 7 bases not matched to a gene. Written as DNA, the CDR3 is TGCGCCAGCAGCGGAACCGGGACAGGGGATGAAGCTTTCTTT. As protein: CASSGTGTGDEAFF. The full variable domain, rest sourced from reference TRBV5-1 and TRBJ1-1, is KAGVTQTPRYLIKTRGQQVTLSCSPISGHRSVSWYQQTPGQGLQFLFEYFSETQRNKGNFPGRFSGRQFSNSRSEMNVSTLELGDSALYLCASSGTGTGDEAFFGQGTRLTVV.

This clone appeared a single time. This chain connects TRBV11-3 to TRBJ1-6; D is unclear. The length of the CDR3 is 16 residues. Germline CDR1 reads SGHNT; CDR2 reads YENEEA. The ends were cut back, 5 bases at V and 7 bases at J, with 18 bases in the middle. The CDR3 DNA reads TGTGCCAGCAGCCCCGGAGTTGGAGGTTGGAATTCACCCCTCCACTTT. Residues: CASSPGVGGWNSPLHF.

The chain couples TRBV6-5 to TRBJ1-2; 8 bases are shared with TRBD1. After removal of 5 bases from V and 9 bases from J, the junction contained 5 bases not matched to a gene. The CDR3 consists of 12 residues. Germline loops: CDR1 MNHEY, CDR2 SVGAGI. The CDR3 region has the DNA TGTGCCAGCAGTCAAAGACAGGGGCGCTACACCTTC. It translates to CASSQRQGRYTF.

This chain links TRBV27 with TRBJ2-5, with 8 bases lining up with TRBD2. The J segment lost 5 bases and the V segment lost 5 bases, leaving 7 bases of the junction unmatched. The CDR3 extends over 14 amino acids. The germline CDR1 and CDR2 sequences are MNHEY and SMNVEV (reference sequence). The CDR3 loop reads CASSEAGAMETQYF. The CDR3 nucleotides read TGTGCCAGCAGTGAAGCGGGAGCAATGGAGACCCAGTACTTC.

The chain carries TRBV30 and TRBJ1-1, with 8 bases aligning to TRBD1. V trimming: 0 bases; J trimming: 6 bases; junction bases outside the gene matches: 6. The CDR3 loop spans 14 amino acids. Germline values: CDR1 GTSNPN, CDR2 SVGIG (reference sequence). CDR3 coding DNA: TGTGCCTGGAGTGTGAGACAGGGGTTCTCTGAAGCTTTCTTT. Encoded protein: CAWSVRQGFSEAFF.

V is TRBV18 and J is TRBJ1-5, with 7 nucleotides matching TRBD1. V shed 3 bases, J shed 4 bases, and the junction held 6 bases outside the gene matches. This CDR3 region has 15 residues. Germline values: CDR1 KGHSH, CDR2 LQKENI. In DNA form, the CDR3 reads TGTGCCAGCTCACCCTTACCACAGGGGAATCAGCCCCAGCATTTT. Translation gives CASSPLPQGNQPQHF.

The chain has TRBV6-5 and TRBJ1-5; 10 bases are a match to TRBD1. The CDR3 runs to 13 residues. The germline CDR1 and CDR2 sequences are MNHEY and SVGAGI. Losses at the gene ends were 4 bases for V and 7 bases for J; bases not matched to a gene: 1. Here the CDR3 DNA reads TGTGCCAGCAGTTTGGACAGGGGGCAGCCCCAGCATTTT. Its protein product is CASSLDRGQPQHF.

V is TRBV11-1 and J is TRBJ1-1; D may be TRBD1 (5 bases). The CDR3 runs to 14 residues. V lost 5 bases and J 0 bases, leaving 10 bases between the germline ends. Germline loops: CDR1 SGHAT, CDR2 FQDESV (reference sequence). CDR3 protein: CASSPRGLNTEAFF. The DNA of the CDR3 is TGTGCCAGCAGCCCACGGGGGTTGAACACTGAAGCTTTCTTT.

The CDR3 is CASSTRTGTDTQYF. The CDR3 DNA follows: TGTGCCAGCAGTACCCGGACAGGGACAGATACGCAGTATTTT. The chain combines TRBV2 with TRBJ2-3, with TRBD1 matching 8 bases. The CDR3 is 14 amino acids. V shed 5 bases and J 3 bases; nucleotides not matched to a gene: 4. Germline V gene sequence: CDR1 SNHLY, CDR2 FYNNEI.

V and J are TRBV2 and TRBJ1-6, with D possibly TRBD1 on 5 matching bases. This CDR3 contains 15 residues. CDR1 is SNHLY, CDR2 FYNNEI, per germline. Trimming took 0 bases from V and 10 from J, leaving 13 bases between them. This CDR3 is CASSEAGGEVSPLHF. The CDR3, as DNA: TGTGCCAGCAGTGAAGCCGGAGGGGAGGTCTCACCCCTCCACTTT.